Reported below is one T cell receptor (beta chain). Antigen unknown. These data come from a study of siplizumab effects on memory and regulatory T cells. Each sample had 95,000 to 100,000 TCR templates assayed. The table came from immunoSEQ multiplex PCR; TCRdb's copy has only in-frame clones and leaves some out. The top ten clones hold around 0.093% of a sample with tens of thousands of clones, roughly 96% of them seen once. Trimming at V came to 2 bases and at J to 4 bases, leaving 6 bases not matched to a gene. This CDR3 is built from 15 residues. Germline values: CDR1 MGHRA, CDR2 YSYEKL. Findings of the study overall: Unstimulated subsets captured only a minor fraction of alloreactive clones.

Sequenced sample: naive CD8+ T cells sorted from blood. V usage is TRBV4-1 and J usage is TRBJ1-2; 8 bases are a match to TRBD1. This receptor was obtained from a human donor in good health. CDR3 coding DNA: TGCGCCAGCAGCCAACTTCCAGGGGGCGGCTATGGCTACACCTTC. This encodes CASSQLPGGGYGYTF.